The 14 T cell receptor beta chains reported below all come from one sample, sequenced in a study of blood T cell repertoires in COVID-19. Clones were read by immunoSEQ multiplex PCR, and TCRdb kept only the in-frame ones, dropping some. The profile covers under 200,000 clones, with 80% to 90% appearing a single time and roughly a fifth taken by the ten largest. The sequenced sample consisted of peripheral blood. These receptors all come from a woman between 65 and 79 years old who had recovered from COVID-19.

This clone was seen only once. The J gene is TRBJ1-1, the V gene TRBV29-1; D is possibly TRBD1 (5 bases). The CDR3 spans 13 residues. V was cut by 4 bases and J by 1 base, with 10 bases left in between. CDR1 is SQVTM and CDR2 is ANQGSEA in the germline V gene. The CDR3: CSVAFTGNTEAFF. Written as DNA, the CDR3 is TGCAGCGTTGCATTCACAGGGAACACTGAAGCTTTCTTT.

J is TRBJ2-5 and V is TRBV11-2; D possibly corresponds to TRBD2 (7 bases). CDR1 is SGHAT and CDR2 is FQNNGV in the germline V gene. CDR3 length: 15 amino acids. The germline V and J ends were trimmed by 7 bases and 1 base, with 16 bases remaining between them. CDR3 in DNA: TGTGCCAGCACCGCAGCCCGGGGGGCCCAAGAGACCCAGTACTTC. Protein: CASTAARGAQETQYF.

This clone was observed many times. The gene calls are TRBV7-8 and TRBJ1-5, with a possible D match to TRBD1 (5 bases). The CDR3 consists of 12 residues. Trimming took off 3 bases at V and 13 bases at J, with 13 bases between the two ends. Germline V gene data show CDR1 as SGHVS and CDR2 as FQNEAQ. This CDR3 is CASSFWGGAQHF. In nucleotides, the CDR3 is TGTGCCAGCAGCTTCTGGGGCGGCGCTCAGCATTTT.

This chain connects TRBV4-2 to TRBJ2-3, with TRBD2 matching over 13 bases. J was trimmed by 0 bases and V by 5 bases; bases with no gene match: 8. Germline V gene sequence: CDR1 LGHNA, CDR2 YNFKEQ. This CDR3 spans 18 amino acids. The CDR3 sequence: CASSSVLAGGTSTDTQYF. CDR3 nucleotides: TGTGCCAGCAGCTCGGTACTAGCGGGAGGGACTAGCACAGATACGCAGTATTTT.

The CDR3 DNA reads TGCAGTGCGGGGGGGGGAAACACCATATATTTT. It is translated as CSAGGGNTIYF. V and J are TRBV20-1 and TRBJ1-3; tentative D call: TRBD1 (5 bases). CDR3 length equals 11 residues. Germline CDR1 DFQATT, CDR2 SNEGSKA (reference sequence). Deletions cut 6 bases from V and 4 bases from J, with 7 bases between.

J is TRBJ2-1 and V is TRBV6-5; tentatively, D is TRBD2 (7 bases). CDR1 MNHEY and CDR2 SVGAGI come from the germline V gene. Trimming took off 8 bases at V and 1 base at J, with 12 bases between the two ends. The CDR3 sequence is 14 residues long. This chain's CDR3 is CASGRGGSYNEQFF. The CDR3 DNA sequence: TGTGCCAGCGGGAGGGGGGGGTCCTACAATGAGCAGTTCTTC.

The chain couples TRBV27 to TRBJ2-1; TRBD2 might be the D (6 bases). This CDR3 spans 15 amino acids. Trimming removed 3 bases from V and 7 bases from J, with 16 bases in between. Looked up from germline, CDR1 is MNHEY and CDR2 is SMNVEV (reference sequence). Here the CDR3 reads CASSFAPVRGNEQFF. The CDR3 DNA reads as TGTGCCAGCAGTTTTGCCCCGGTCCGGGGGAATGAGCAGTTCTTC.

The chain joins TRBV18 to TRBJ1-2; 9 nucleotides agree with TRBD1. From germline, CDR1 is KGHSH and CDR2 LQKENI. V was pared by 4 bases and J by 8 bases, with 5 bases of the junction left unmatched. There are 13 residues in the CDR3. CDR3 sequence: CASSQDRGEGYTF. CDR3 sequence (DNA): TGTGCCAGCTCACAGGACAGGGGAGAGGGCTACACCTTC.

V usage is TRBV30 and J usage is TRBJ1-2; D not certain. This CDR3 is 13 amino acids long. Germline values: CDR1 GTSNPN, CDR2 SVGIG (reference sequence). Trimming took off 4 bases at V and 4 bases at J, with 13 bases between the two ends. The DNA of the CDR3 is TGTGCCTGGAAGGTCCCCGGGAGCTATGGCTACACCTTC. This encodes CAWKVPGSYGYTF.

This clone was observed a few times. Other DNA sequences in the sample encode the same CDR3. This chain connects TRBV2 to TRBJ2-5; 8 nucleotides match TRBD2. The CDR3 totals 14 residues. V was pared by 6 bases and J by 4 bases, with 7 bases of the junction left unmatched. The germline V gene has CDR1 SNHLY and CDR2 FYNNEI. The DNA of the CDR3 is TGTGCCAGCAGCGCCGGGACTAGAGGAGAGACCCAGTACTTC. It is translated as CASSAGTRGETQYF.

This chain links TRBV6-5 with TRBJ1-6, with 8 bases lining up with TRBD1. CDR1 and CDR2 (germline): MNHEY, SVGAGI. The length of the CDR3 is 15 residues. V trimming: 7 bases; J trimming: 10 bases; junction bases outside the gene matches: 12. The CDR3 DNA is TGTGCCAGCACCCATTTACAGGGGGAGGGGTCACCCCTCCACTTT. This codes for CASTHLQGEGSPLHF.

In this sample, this clone turned up once. The chain joins TRBV4-1 to TRBJ2-1, with 8 bases fitting TRBD2. The CDR3 is 17 residues long. Germline-derived CDR1 and CDR2 are MGHRA and YSYEKL. The J segment lost 2 bases and the V segment lost 0 bases, leaving 6 bases of the junction unmatched. CDR3 protein: CASSQDKGGGTYNEQFF. DNA for the CDR3: TGCGCCAGCAGCCAAGATAAGGGCGGGGGGACCTACAATGAGCAGTTCTTC.

This rearrangement joins TRBV2 to TRBJ2-7, with 12 nucleotides matching TRBD2. The V gene's germline CDR1 is SNHLY and CDR2 FYNNEI. The CDR3 runs 11 residues. J was trimmed by 7 bases and V by 10 bases; bases with no gene match: 2. The CDR3 nucleotides read TGTGCCACCGGGACTAGCGGGGAGCAGTACTTC. Translated: CATGTSGEQYF.

This chain links TRBV30 with TRBJ2-5, with D tentatively TRBD1 (7 bases). CDR1 is GTSNPN and CDR2 is SVGIG in the germline V gene (reference sequence). V gave up 2 bases and J gave up 5 bases, with 15 bases separating them. CDR3 length equals 14 residues. CDR3 coding DNA: TGTGCCTGGAGTAGGAGGGGGCGGCGGGAGACCCAGTACTTC. This sequence encodes CAWSRRGRRETQYF. The full variable domain, completed using reference TRBV30 and TRBJ2-5, is SQTIHQWPATLVQPVGSPLSLECTVEGTSNPNLYWYRQAAGRGLQLLFYSVGIGQISSEVPQNLSASRPQDRQFILSSKKLLLSDSGFYLCAWSRRGRRETQYFGPGTRLLVL.